The 5 T cell receptor beta chains listed next were all sequenced from one sample in a study of Graves' ophthalmopathy and Graves' hyperthyroidism. TCR beta CDR3 amplification used RNA transcripts. HTBI primers served in a first-round RT-PCR, which a second-round multiplex PCR followed. TCRdb reanalysed the multiplex PCR reads using MiXCR and keeps one entry per CDR3 protein. The sample carries about 370,000 distinct CDR3 sequences, about 18% recorded once. Sequencing input: peripheral blood. These receptors were taken from an adult woman with stable Graves' hyperthyroidism.

This clonotype was seen at least ten times. The rearrangement links TRBV5-1 to TRBJ2-2; D may be TRBD1 or TRBD2 (5 bases each). V was trimmed by 5 bases and J by 3 bases, leaving 14 bases between them. Germline values: CDR1 SGHRS, CDR2 YFSETQ. This CDR3 region has 15 residues. The CDR3 region has the DNA TGCGCCAGCAGGCGAGGGTCGGGACACACCGGGGAGCTGTTTTTT. Translation gives CASRRGSGHTGELFF.

This clonotype was counted many times. The rearrangement joins TRBV19 to TRBJ2-2, with 9 bases matching TRBD2. With V trimmed by 5 bases and J by 6 bases, 4 bases remained unmatched. There are 14 residues in the CDR3. From germline, CDR1 is LNHDA and CDR2 SQIVND (reference sequence). CDR3: CASSAGTSSGELFF. The CDR3 bases are TGTGCCAGTAGTGCCGGGACTAGCTCCGGGGAGCTGTTTTTT.

J is TRBJ2-2 and V is TRBV20-1; TRBD2 aligns across 11 bases. Germline V gives CDR1 DFQATT, CDR2 SNEGSKA (reference sequence). V lost 5 bases to trimming and J lost 5 bases; unmatched junction nucleotides: 7. The CDR3 sequence is 15 residues long. This chain's CDR3 is CSAFLAGGNTGELFF. Here the CDR3 DNA reads TGCAGTGCTTTTCTAGCGGGAGGAAATACCGGGGAGCTGTTTTTT.

The table lists this clonotype with many counts. One end of the junction fails to match germline, which may point to a read error. This rearrangement joins TRBV7-2 to TRBJ2-5, with 10 bases identical to TRBD1. Germline CDR1 reads SGHTA; CDR2 reads FQGNSA. The CDR3 runs to 15 residues. This chain's CDR3 is CASSSSGTGVYRKDF. In DNA, the CDR3 is TGTGCCAGCAGCTCCTCCGGGACAGGGGTTTATCGGAAGGACTTC.

This clonotype has only a few counts. V and J are TRBV18 and TRBJ2-7, with no clear D. V dropped 6 bases and J dropped 5 bases, with 17 bases sitting between them. The V gene's germline CDR1 is KGHSH and CDR2 LQKENI. The CDR3 is made up of 14 amino acids. CDR3 nucleotides: TGTGCCAGCTCGCCAGAACGTGGGGTCCACGAGCAGTACTTC. Translation gives CASSPERGVHEQYF.